This T cell receptor (beta chain) was documented in a study of shared clonotypes between healthy human individuals. TCRdb's copy holds only in-frame clones and misses some; the assay was immunoSEQ multiplex PCR. Among around 720,000 clones, around 73% were seen once, and the ten largest hold 1.5% to 2%. The CDR3 length is 15 residues. Germline-derived CDR1 and CDR2 are MNHNS and SASEGT. The germline V and J ends were trimmed by 3 bases and 3 bases, with 15 bases remaining between them. This clonotype originated in a young woman in good health. This chain joins TRBV6-1 and TRBJ2-7; D is undetermined. The sequencing input was memory CD4+ T cells sorted from blood. The subset is: CD45RA-negative fraction. For the CDR3, the DNA is TGTGCCAGCAGTGAGGTTATAGGAGAGATCTACGAGCAGTACTTC. This encodes CASSEVIGEIYEQYF.